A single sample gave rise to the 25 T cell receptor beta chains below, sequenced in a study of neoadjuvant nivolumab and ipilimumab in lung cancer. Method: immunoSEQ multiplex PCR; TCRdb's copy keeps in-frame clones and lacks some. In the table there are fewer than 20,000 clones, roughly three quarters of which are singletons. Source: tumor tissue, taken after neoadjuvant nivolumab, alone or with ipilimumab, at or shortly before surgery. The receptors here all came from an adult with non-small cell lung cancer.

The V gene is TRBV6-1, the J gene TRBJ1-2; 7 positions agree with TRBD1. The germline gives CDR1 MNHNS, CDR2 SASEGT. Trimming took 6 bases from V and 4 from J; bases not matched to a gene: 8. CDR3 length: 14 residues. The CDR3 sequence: CASRRDRQVYGYTF. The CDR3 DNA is TGTGCCAGCAGGAGGGACAGACAGGTCTATGGCTACACCTTC.

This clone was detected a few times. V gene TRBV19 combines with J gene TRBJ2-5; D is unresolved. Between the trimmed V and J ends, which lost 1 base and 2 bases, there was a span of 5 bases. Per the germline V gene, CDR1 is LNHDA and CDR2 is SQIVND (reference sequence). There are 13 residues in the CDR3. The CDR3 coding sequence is TGTGCCAGTAGTATAGGGCGGCAAGAGACCCAGTACTTC. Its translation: CASSIGRQETQYF.

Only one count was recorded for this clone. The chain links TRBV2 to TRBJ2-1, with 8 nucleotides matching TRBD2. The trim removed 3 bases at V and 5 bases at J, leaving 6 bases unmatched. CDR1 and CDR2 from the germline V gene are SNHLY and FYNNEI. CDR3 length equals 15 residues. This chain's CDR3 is CASSDYGGADNEQFF. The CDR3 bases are TGTGCCAGCAGTGATTACGGGGGGGCTGACAATGAGCAGTTCTTC.

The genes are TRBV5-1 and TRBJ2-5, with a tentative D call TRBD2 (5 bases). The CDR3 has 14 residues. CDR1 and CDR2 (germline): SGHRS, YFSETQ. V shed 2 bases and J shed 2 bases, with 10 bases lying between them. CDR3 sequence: CASSFYGNQETQYF. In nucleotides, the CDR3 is TGCGCCAGCAGCTTTTACGGGAATCAAGAGACCCAGTACTTC. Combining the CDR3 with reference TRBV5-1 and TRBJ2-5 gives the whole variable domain KAGVTQTPRYLIKTRGQQVTLSCSPISGHRSVSWYQQTPGQGLQFLFEYFSETQRNKGNFPGRFSGRQFSNSRSEMNVSTLELGDSALYLCASSFYGNQETQYFGPGTRLLVL.

The CDR3: CASSPMVGALITDTQYF. As DNA, the CDR3 is TGTGCCAGCAGCCCTATGGTTGGGGCCCTAATCACAGATACGCAGTATTTT. The V and J genes are TRBV11-2 and TRBJ2-3; a possible D gene is TRBD1 (5 bases). The length of the CDR3 is 17 residues. V shed 5 bases and J shed 2 bases, with 20 bases lying between them. CDR1 and CDR2 from the germline V gene are SGHAT and FQNNGV.

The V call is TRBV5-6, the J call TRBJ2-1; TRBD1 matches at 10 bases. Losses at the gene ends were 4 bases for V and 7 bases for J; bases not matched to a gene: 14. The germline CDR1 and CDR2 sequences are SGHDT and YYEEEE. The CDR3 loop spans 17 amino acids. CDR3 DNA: TGTGCCAGCAGCCCGGGGACAGGGGCGGGGGCTAGGAATGAGCAGTTCTTC. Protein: CASSPGTGAGARNEQFF.

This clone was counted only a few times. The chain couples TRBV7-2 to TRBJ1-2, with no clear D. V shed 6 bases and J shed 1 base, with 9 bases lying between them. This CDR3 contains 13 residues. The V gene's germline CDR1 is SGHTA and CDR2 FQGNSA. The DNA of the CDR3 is TGTGCCAGCAGGGTTGGCCATAACTATGGCTACACCTTC. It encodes CASRVGHNYGYTF.

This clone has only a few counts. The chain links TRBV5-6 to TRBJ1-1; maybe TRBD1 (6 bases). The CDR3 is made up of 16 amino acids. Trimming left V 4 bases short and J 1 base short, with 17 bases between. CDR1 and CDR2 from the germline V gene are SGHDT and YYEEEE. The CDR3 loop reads CASSGVGRGTNTEAFF. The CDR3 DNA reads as TGTGCCAGCAGCGGCGTAGGTAGGGGGACGAACACTGAAGCTTTCTTT.

In DNA form, the CDR3 reads TGTGCCAGCAGCTTGTGGTTAGCGGGGCCCACAGATACGCAGTATTTT. This gives the protein CASSLWLAGPTDTQYF. The V and J genes are TRBV5-6 and TRBJ2-3; 8 bases agree with TRBD2. With 1 base clipped from V and 2 bases from J, the junction kept 6 bases outside the gene matches. The CDR3 sequence is 16 residues long. Germline CDR1 is SGHDT and CDR2 is YYEEEE.

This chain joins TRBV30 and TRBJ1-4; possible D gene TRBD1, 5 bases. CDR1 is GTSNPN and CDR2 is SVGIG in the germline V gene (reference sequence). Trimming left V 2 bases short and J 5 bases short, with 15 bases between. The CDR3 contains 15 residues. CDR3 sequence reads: CAWSTPLGVNEKLFF. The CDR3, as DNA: TGTGCCTGGAGTACACCCCTAGGGGTAAATGAAAAACTGTTTTTT. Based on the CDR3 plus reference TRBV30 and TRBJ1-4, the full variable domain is SQTIHQWPATLVQPVGSPLSLECTVEGTSNPNLYWYRQAAGRGLQLLFYSVGIGQISSEVPQNLSASRPQDRQFILSSKKLLLSDSGFYLCAWSTPLGVNEKLFFGSGTQLSVL.

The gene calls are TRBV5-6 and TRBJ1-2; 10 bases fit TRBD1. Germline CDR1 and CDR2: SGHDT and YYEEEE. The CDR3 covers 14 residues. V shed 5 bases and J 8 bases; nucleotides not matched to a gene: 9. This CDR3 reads CASRRRQGAGGYTF. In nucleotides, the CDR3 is TGTGCCAGCAGGCGGCGACAGGGGGCCGGGGGCTACACCTTC. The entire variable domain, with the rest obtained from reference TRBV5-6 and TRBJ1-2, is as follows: DAGVTQSPTHLIKTRGQQVTLRCSPKSGHDTVSWYQQALGQGPQFIFQYYEEEERQRGNFPDRFSGHQFPNYSSELNVNALLLGDSALYLCASRRRQGAGGYTFGSGTRLTVV.

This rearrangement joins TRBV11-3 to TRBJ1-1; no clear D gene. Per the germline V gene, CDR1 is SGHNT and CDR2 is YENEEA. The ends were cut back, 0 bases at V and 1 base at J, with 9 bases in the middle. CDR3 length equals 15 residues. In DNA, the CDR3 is TGTGCCAGCAGCTTAGACGCCGGGCCGAACACTGAAGCTTTCTTT. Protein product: CASSLDAGPNTEAFF.

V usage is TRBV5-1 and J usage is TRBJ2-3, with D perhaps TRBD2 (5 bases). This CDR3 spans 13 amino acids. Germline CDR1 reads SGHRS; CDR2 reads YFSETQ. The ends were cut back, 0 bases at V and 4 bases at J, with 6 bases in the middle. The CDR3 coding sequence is TGCGCCAGCAGCTTGGGAGGGTCAGATACGCAGTATTTT. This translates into CASSLGGSDTQYF.

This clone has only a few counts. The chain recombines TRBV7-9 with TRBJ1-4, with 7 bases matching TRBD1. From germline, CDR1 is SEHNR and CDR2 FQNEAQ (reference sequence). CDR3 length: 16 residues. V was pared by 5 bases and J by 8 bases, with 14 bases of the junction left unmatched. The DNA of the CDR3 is TGTGCCAGCAGCCAAGGTGGGGGGACAGCCGGGGAAAAACTGTTTTTT. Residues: CASSQGGGTAGEKLFF.

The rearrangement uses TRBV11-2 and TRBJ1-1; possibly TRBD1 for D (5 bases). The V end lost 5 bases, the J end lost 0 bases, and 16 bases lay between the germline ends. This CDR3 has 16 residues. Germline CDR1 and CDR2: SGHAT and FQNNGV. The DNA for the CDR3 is TGTGCCAGCAGCCCGAGAACGGGGACTATGAACACTGAAGCTTTCTTT. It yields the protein CASSPRTGTMNTEAFF.

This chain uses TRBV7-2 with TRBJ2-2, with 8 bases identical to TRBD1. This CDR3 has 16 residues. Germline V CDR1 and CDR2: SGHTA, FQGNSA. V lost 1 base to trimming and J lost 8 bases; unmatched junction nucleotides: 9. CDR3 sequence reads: CASSLVQGVVGGELFF. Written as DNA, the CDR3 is TGTGCCAGCAGCTTAGTACAGGGGGTAGTTGGAGGGGAGCTGTTTTTT. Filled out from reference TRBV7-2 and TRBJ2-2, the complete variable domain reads GAGVSQSPSNKVTEKGKDVELRCDPISGHTALYWYRQSLGQGLEFLIYFQGNSAPDKSGLPSDRFSAERTGGSVSTLTIQRTQQEDSAVYLCASSLVQGVVGGELFFGEGSRLTVL.

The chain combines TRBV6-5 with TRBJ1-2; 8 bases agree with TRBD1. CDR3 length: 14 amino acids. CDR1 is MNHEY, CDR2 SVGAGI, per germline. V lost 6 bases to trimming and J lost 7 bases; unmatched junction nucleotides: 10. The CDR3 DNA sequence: TGTGCCAGCAGCAGGACAGGGAGGAGCGGTGGCTACACCTTC. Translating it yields CASSRTGRSGGYTF.

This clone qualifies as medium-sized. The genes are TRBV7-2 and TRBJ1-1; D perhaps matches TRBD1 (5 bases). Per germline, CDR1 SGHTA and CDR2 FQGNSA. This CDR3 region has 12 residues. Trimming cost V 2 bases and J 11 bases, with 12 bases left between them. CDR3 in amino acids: CASSLYQGLAFF. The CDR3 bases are TGTGCCAGCAGCTTATATCAGGGTTTGGCTTTCTTT.

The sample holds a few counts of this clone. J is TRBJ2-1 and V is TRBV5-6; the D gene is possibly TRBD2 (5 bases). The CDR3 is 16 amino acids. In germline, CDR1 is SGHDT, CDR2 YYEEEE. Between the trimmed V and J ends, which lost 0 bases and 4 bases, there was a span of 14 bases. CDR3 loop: CASSLDPSLLYNEQFF. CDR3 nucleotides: TGTGCCAGCAGCTTGGATCCTAGCCTCTTATACAATGAGCAGTTCTTC.

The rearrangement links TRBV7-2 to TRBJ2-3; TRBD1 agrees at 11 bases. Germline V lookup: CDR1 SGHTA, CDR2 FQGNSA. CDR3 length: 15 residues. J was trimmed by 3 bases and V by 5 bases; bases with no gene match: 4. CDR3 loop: CASSRTGGMTDTQYF. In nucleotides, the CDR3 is TGTGCCAGCAGCCGGACAGGGGGCATGACAGATACGCAGTATTTT.

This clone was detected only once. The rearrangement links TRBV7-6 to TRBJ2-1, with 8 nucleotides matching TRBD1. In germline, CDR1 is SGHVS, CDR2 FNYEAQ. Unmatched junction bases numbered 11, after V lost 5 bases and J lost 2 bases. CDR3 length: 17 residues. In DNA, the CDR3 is TGTGCCAGCAGCCCTAAAGGGGGACAGGTCCCCTACAATGAGCAGTTCTTC. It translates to CASSPKGGQVPYNEQFF.

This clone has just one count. CDR3 bases: TGTGCCAGCAGTGAAAGGGTGAACTATGGCTACACCTTC. Translating gives CASSERVNYGYTF. This chain connects TRBV6-1 to TRBJ1-2; D gene unclear. Germline V lookup: CDR1 MNHNS, CDR2 SASEGT. This CDR3 is 13 amino acids long. Trimming removed 2 bases from V and 2 bases from J, with 6 bases in between.

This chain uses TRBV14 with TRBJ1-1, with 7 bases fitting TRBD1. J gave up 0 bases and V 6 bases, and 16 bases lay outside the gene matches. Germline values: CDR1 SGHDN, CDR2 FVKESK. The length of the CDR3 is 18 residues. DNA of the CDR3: TGTGCCAGCAGAAAAGGGGCAGGACAGGACATTATGAACACTGAAGCTTTCTTT. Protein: CASRKGAGQDIMNTEAFF.

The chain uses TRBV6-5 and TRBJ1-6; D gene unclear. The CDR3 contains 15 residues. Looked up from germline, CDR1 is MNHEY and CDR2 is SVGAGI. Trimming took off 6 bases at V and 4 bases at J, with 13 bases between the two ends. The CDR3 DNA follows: TGTGCCAGCAGCCCAAGAGTCTTTTATAATTCACCCCTCCACTTT. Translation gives CASSPRVFYNSPLHF.

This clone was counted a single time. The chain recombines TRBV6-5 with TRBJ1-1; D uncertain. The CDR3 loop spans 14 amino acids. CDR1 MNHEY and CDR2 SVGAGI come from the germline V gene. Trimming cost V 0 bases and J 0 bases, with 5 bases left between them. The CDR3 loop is CASSYSGMNTEAFF. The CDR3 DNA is TGTGCCAGCAGTTACTCAGGGATGAACACTGAAGCTTTCTTT.